This T cell receptor beta chain was profiled in a study of blood T cell dynamics during melanoma immunotherapy. Germline V gene lookup returns CDR1 LNHDA and CDR2 SQIVND (reference sequence). The CDR3 runs to 11 residues. The V gene lost 3 bases and the J gene lost 10 bases, with 7 bases spanning the gap. As to time point: week 3, after first cycle of checkpoint inhibitor. Clones were sequenced by immunoSEQ multiplex PCR, and TCRdb holds only the in-frame ones, with some missing. The sample lists over 9,000 clones, roughly 84% seen once, with 15% to 20% in the top ten. Here the sequenced sample was blood, taken from a patient treated with checkpoint blockade. This chain joins TRBV19 and TRBJ2-1; D gene ambiguous. The TCR sequence derives from a human donor with melanoma. The CDR3 DNA reads as TGTGCCAGTAGTATGATGGAGGAGCAGTTCTTC. Amino acids: CASSMMEEQFF.